The 23 T cell receptor beta chains presented below share a single source sample, sequenced in a study of cytomegalovirus exposure and HLA in healthy donors. Sequencing was performed with immunoSEQ multiplex PCR; in TCRdb, only in-frame clones are kept and a portion is missing. This table holds roughly 90,000 clones, 85% found once. Sequencing was done on a sample of PBMCs. These TCRs come from a man aged 18 to 30 in good health and CMV-seropositive.

The genes are TRBV5-4 and TRBJ2-7, with TRBD2 identical over 7 bases. V lost 3 bases to trimming and J lost 4 bases; unmatched junction nucleotides: 4. Per the germline V gene, CDR1 is SGHNT and CDR2 is YYREEE (reference sequence). This CDR3 contains 13 residues. CDR3 sequence reads: CASSSTSRYEQYF. CDR3 nucleotides: TGTGCCAGCAGCTCGACTAGCAGATACGAGCAGTACTTC.

The rearrangement uses TRBV2 and TRBJ2-5; TRBD2 might be the D (6 bases). CDR1 and CDR2 from the germline V gene are SNHLY and FYNNEI. The CDR3 contains 13 residues. V lost 7 bases and J lost 2, with 11 bases in between. The CDR3 DNA reads TGTGCCAGCAATGGAGGGGCGCAAGAGACCCAGTACTTC. It encodes CASNGGAQETQYF.

The chain joins TRBV28 to TRBJ1-5, with TRBD1 identical over 8 bases. Germline V lookup: CDR1 MDHEN, CDR2 SYDVKM. There are 18 residues in the CDR3. J lost 0 bases, V lost 6 bases, and 13 bases had no gene match. CDR3 residues: CASRTGDDWTFSNQPQHF. For the CDR3, the DNA is TGTGCCAGCAGGACAGGGGACGATTGGACTTTTAGCAATCAGCCCCAGCATTTT.

J is TRBJ2-2 and V is TRBV7-7; TRBD2 aligns across 9 bases. The V gene's germline CDR1 is SSHAT and CDR2 FNYEAQ (reference sequence). Trimming at V came to 6 bases and at J to 4 bases, leaving 6 bases not matched to a gene. This CDR3 spans 15 amino acids. This chain's CDR3 is CASSISGSGTGELFF. CDR3 bases: TGTGCCAGCAGTATTAGCGGGAGCGGCACCGGGGAGCTGTTTTTT.

The chain joins TRBV29-1 to TRBJ2-4; 11 nucleotides line up with TRBD2. Trimming at V came to 3 bases and at J to 8 bases, leaving 6 bases not matched to a gene. The CDR3 covers 14 residues. Per germline, CDR1 SQVTM and CDR2 ANQGSEA. CDR3 sequence reads: CSVERLAGGDIQYF. The CDR3 DNA sequence: TGCAGCGTTGAGAGGCTAGCGGGAGGAGACATTCAGTACTTC. The full variable domain, its missing parts supplied by reference TRBV29-1 and TRBJ2-4, is SAVISQKPSRDICQRGTSLTIQCQVDSQVTMMFWYRQQPGQSLTLIATANQGSEATYESGFVIDKFPISRPNLTFSTLTVSNMSPEDSSIYLCSVERLAGGDIQYFGAGTRLSVL.

This CDR3 is CSVGVYNEQFF. Here the CDR3 DNA reads TGCAGCGTTGGAGTCTACAATGAGCAGTTCTTC. The chain joins TRBV29-1 to TRBJ2-1; no clear D gene. Between the trimmed V and J ends, which lost 4 bases and 3 bases, there was a span of 4 bases. The CDR3 has 11 amino acids. In germline, CDR1 is SQVTM, CDR2 ANQGSEA.

The table lists this clone with a count of one. The genes are TRBV13 and TRBJ1-3; D not resolved. Germline V gene data show CDR1 as PRHDT and CDR2 as FYEKMQ (reference sequence). The CDR3 loop spans 14 amino acids. V lost 4 bases and J 1 base, leaving 8 bases between the germline ends. In DNA form, the CDR3 reads TGTGCCAGCAGCTCCGTACTGTCTGGAAACACCATATATTTT. Residues: CASSSVLSGNTIYF.

This clone has just a few counts. V gene TRBV30 combines with J gene TRBJ2-5; possibly TRBD2 for D (5 bases). The CDR3 extends over 14 amino acids. From germline, CDR1 is GTSNPN and CDR2 SVGIG (reference sequence). The germline V and J ends were trimmed by 3 bases and 5 bases, with 16 bases remaining between them. In nucleotides, the CDR3 is TGTGCCTGGAGCCGACCTCCGGGAACGGAGACCCAGTACTTC. It yields the protein CAWSRPPGTETQYF.

The chain recombines TRBV25-1 with TRBJ2-2; weak D call: TRBD1 (6 bases). The germline V and J ends were trimmed by 3 bases and 4 bases, with 15 bases remaining between them. The CDR3 is made up of 16 amino acids. Germline-derived CDR1 and CDR2 are MGHDK and SYGVNS. Here the CDR3 reads CASSDPGDPSTGELFF. In nucleotides, the CDR3 is TGTGCCAGCAGTGATCCAGGGGATCCCAGCACCGGGGAGCTGTTTTTT.

J is TRBJ1-5 and V is TRBV7-2, with D tentatively TRBD1 (5 bases). The CDR3 has 12 residues. The V gene's germline CDR1 is SGHTA and CDR2 FQGNSA. V was trimmed by 1 base and J by 12 bases, leaving 10 bases between them. The CDR3 bases are TGTGCCAGCAGCTTAGAGGGGCGGGGCCAGCATTTT. This translates into CASSLEGRGQHF.

The CDR3 sequence: CAALETLEFPEAFF. The CDR3 DNA reads as TGTGCCGCTCTTGAGACCCTAGAATTTCCTGAAGCTTTCTTT. The V gene is TRBV28, the J gene TRBJ1-1; D not resolved. V was pared by 11 bases and J by 6 bases, with 22 bases between. The CDR3 covers 14 residues. The germline V gene has CDR1 MDHEN and CDR2 SYDVKM.

The chain links TRBV19 to TRBJ1-5; 7 bases match TRBD1. V trimming: 6 bases; J trimming: 5 bases; junction bases outside the gene matches: 7. CDR1 is LNHDA, CDR2 SQIVND, per germline (reference sequence). This CDR3 is 14 amino acids long. CDR3 in amino acids: CASRMDRRDQPQHF. The CDR3 region has the DNA TGTGCCAGTAGGATGGACAGGAGAGATCAGCCCCAGCATTTT.

This clone has just one count. V and J are TRBV6-1 and TRBJ2-7; 9 bases line up with TRBD2. The CDR3 has 17 residues. Germline CDR1 reads MNHNS; CDR2 reads SASEGT. V dropped 4 bases and J dropped 4; count of bases not matched to a gene: 14. The CDR3 reads CASSARVIAGELYEQYF. In DNA form, the CDR3 reads TGTGCCAGCAGTGCGCGGGTAATAGCGGGAGAGCTTTACGAGCAGTACTTC.

V is TRBV30 and J is TRBJ2-3; 16 bases match TRBD2. The V gene end was trimmed by 1 base and the J gene end by 4 bases; junction bases not matched to a gene: 11. The germline V gene has CDR1 GTSNPN and CDR2 SVGIG (reference sequence). This CDR3 is built from 19 residues. CDR3 residues: CAWSAISGLAGGPADTQYF. CDR3 coding DNA: TGTGCCTGGAGTGCCATATCGGGACTAGCGGGAGGGCCGGCAGATACGCAGTATTTT.

The chain carries TRBV27 and TRBJ2-7; 7 positions match TRBD1. The germline gives CDR1 MNHEY, CDR2 SMNVEV (reference sequence). The CDR3 has 13 residues. With V trimmed by 9 bases and J by 5 bases, 10 bases remained unmatched. CDR3 nucleotides: TGTGCCAGAGTACTTACAGGGGCGCACGAGCAGTACGTC. Protein product: CARVLTGAHEQYV.

The V gene is TRBV11-2, the J gene TRBJ2-1, with D hard to call. The CDR3 spans 11 residues. With 5 bases removed from V and 6 bases from J, the gap between germline ends came to 5 bases. Germline CDR1 reads SGHAT; CDR2 reads FQNNGV. CDR3: CASSHPNEQFF. The CDR3 DNA reads as TGTGCCAGCAGCCATCCCAATGAGCAGTTCTTC.

J is TRBJ2-3 and V is TRBV7-6; 7 positions agree with TRBD1. Trimming cost V 1 base and J 1 base; bases outside gene matches: 2. CDR3 length: 15 residues. Germline loops: CDR1 SGHVS, CDR2 FNYEAQ. DNA of the CDR3: TGTGCCAGCAGCTTAGGGGACAGACGCACAGATACGCAGTATTTT. The encoded protein is CASSLGDRRTDTQYF.

The genes are TRBV19 and TRBJ1-5; D possibly corresponds to TRBD1 (6 bases). CDR3 length: 15 residues. The germline gives CDR1 LNHDA, CDR2 SQIVND (reference sequence). Between the trimmed V and J ends, which lost 6 bases and 0 bases, there was a span of 12 bases. CDR3 residues: CASRDRHYSNQPQHF. The DNA for the CDR3 is TGTGCCAGTAGGGACAGACACTATAGCAATCAGCCCCAGCATTTT.

To note about this clone: The sample carries other DNA sequences with the same CDR3. The chain couples TRBV2 to TRBJ2-5, with 11 bases fitting TRBD1. V lost 4 bases to trimming and J lost 4 bases; unmatched junction nucleotides: 2. Germline V gene sequence: CDR1 SNHLY, CDR2 FYNNEI. The CDR3 length is 14 residues. CDR3 DNA: TGTGCCAGCAGTGGGACAGGGGGCGGAGAGACCCAGTACTTC. This codes for CASSGTGGGETQYF.

This rearrangement joins TRBV2 to TRBJ1-4, with D perhaps matching TRBD1 (6 bases). Germline V gene data show CDR1 as SNHLY and CDR2 as FYNNEI. There are 13 residues in the CDR3. V was trimmed by 6 bases and J by 6 bases, leaving 11 bases between them. The chain's CDR3 is CASREPGDEKLFF. Here the CDR3 DNA reads TGTGCCAGCAGAGAGCCAGGGGATGAAAAACTGTTTTTT. The full variable domain, rest sourced from reference TRBV2 and TRBJ1-4, is EPEVTQTPSHQVTQMGQEVILRCVPISNHLYFYWYRQILGQKVEFLVSFYNNEISEKSEIFDDQFSVERPDGSNFTLKIRSTKLEDSAMYFCASREPGDEKLFFGSGTQLSVL.

This CDR3 is CASSPWTGTTGELFF. In nucleotides, the CDR3 is TGCGCCAGCAGCCCTTGGACAGGGACGACCGGGGAGCTGTTTTTT. The chain links TRBV4-1 to TRBJ2-2; 8 bases are a match to TRBD1. J was trimmed by 5 bases and V by 4 bases; bases with no gene match: 6. Germline V gives CDR1 MGHRA, CDR2 YSYEKL. The CDR3 loop spans 15 amino acids.

The chain has TRBV19 and TRBJ2-5, with D possibly being TRBD1 (6 bases). The CDR3 runs to 14 residues. V lost 1 base and J lost 4, with 10 bases in between. The germline V gene has CDR1 LNHDA and CDR2 SQIVND (reference sequence). The CDR3 here is CASSIGGGRETQYF. CDR3 bases: TGTGCCAGTAGTATAGGTGGGGGCCGAGAGACCCAGTACTTC.

This clone was counted a few times. The chain carries TRBV28 and TRBJ2-7; TRBD1 aligns across 9 bases. The CDR3 totals 19 residues. The germline V gene encodes CDR1 MDHEN and CDR2 SYDVKM. V lost 5 bases to trimming and J lost 0 bases; unmatched junction nucleotides: 17. CDR3: CASSRPRGQGLSSSYEQYV. Written as DNA, the CDR3 is TGTGCCAGCAGTCGGCCGCGGGGACAGGGACTTTCCAGCTCCTACGAGCAGTACGTC.